A selection of T cell receptor beta chains follows, all from one sample in a study of shared clonotypes between healthy human individuals. Generated by immunoSEQ multiplex PCR, the TCRdb table keeps only in-frame clones and is missing some. Found here are 2 million to 2.5 million clones, around 95% of them singletons; the top ten hold less than 0.15%. The sequencing input was naive CD4+ T cells sorted from blood. Receptors were obtained from a man in his late teens or twenties in good health. CDR3s include the opening cysteine and the closing phenylalanine or tryptophan. D genes are given only for firm matches. The listing skips clone size in some rows; elsewhere it reads once, few, many or a size class.

abundance,v_gene,d_gene,j_gene,CDR3aa,CDR3nt
-,TRBV19,TRBD2,TRBJ2-5,CASSGTTSGGAYQETQYF,TGTGCCAGTAGTGGTACAACTAGCGGGGGGGCCTACCAAGAGACCCAGTACTTC
-,TRBV4-2,TRBD2,TRBJ2-2,CASSSLAGENTGELFF,TGTGCCAGCAGCTCATTAGCGGGGGAGAACACCGGGGAGCTGTTTTTT
-,TRBV27,TRBD1,TRBJ2-2,CASGTGGYYANTGELFF,TGTGCCAGCGGGACAGGGGGCTATTACGCGAACACCGGGGAGCTGTTTTTT
-,TRBV5-1,-,TRBJ1-2,CASSQDTIDGYTF,TGCGCCAGCAGTCAGGATACGATAGATGGCTACACCTTC
-,TRBV30,-,TRBJ2-5,CAWSVGGLEMETQYF,TGTGCCTGGAGTGTGGGGGGGCTAGAGATGGAGACCCAGTACTTC
-,TRBV11-2,-,TRBJ1-2,CASSPTTVNYGYTF,TGTGCCAGCAGCCCCACGACGGTGAACTATGGCTACACCTTC
-,TRBV5-4,-,TRBJ2-1,CASSLSQVEFF,TGTGCCTCCAGCCTCTCCCAGGTGGAGTTCTTC
once,TRBV5-1,-,TRBJ2-7,CASSLASYEQYF,TGCGCCAGCAGCTTGGCTTCCTACGAGCAGTACTTC
-,TRBV7-9,-,TRBJ2-3,CASSLRGDFTDTQYF,TGTGCCAGCAGCTTAAGGGGGGACTTCACAGATACGCAGTATTTT
-,TRBV6-1,-,TRBJ2-7,CASSEGFYEQYF,TGTGCCAGCAGTGAGGGTTTCTACGAGCAGTACTTC
-,TRBV25-1,-,TRBJ2-3,CASSVGRTRGDTQYF,TGTGCCAGCAGTGTAGGACGTACGAGGGGAGATACGCAGTATTTT
-,TRBV11-2,TRBD1,TRBJ2-7,CASSGTGVVYEQYF,TGTGCCAGCTCTGGGACAGGGGTAGTGTACGAGCAGTACTTC